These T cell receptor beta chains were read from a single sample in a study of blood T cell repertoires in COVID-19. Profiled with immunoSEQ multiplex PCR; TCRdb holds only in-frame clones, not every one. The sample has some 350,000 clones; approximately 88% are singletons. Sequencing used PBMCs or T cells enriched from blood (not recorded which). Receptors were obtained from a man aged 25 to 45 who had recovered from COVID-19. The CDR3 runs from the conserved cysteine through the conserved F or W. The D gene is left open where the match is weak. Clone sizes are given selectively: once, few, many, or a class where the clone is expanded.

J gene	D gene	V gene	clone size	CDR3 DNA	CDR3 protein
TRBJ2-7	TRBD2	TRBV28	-	TGTGCCAGCAGTTCCAGCCGCACCGGGACTAGCGGGGTGGGCTACGAGCAGTACTTC	CASSSSRTGTSGVGYEQYF
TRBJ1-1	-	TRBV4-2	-	TGTGCCACCCCGGGAGGGGACACTGAAGCTTTCTTT	CATPGGDTEAFF
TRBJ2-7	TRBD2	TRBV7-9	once	TGTGCCAGCAGCTTACCCTCGGGGGGGGCGAATTCCTACGAGCAGTACTTC	CASSLPSGGANSYEQYF
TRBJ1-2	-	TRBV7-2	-	TGTGCCAGCAGCTTAGTCGGGGGTCCCTATGGCTACACCTTC	CASSLVGGPYGYTF
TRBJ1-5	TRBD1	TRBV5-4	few	TGTGCCAGCAGCGTGGACAGGGTCCCTAATCAGCCCCAGCATTTT	CASSVDRVPNQPQHF
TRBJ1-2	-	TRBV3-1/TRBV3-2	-	TGTGCCAGCAGCCAACCCGGTGCCTATGGCTACACCTTC	CASSQPGAYGYTF
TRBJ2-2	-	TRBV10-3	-	TGTGCCATCGGAGGCCAGGAGCTGTTTTTT	CAIGGQELFF
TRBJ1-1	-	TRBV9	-	TGTGCCAGCAGCCCCCGGGTGGGCCCGGGGACTGAAGCTTTCTTT	CASSPRVGPGTEAFF
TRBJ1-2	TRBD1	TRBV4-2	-	TGTGCCAGCAGCCAAGCACAGGGACAGGACTATGGCTACACCTTC	CASSQAQGQDYGYTF
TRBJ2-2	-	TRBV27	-	TGTGCCAGCAGTTCGTTGTCGGGAGAAGACACCGGGGAGCTGTTTTTT	CASSSLSGEDTGELFF
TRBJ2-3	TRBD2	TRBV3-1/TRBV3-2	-	TGTGCCAGCAGCCAAGATCAGGCTAGCGGGGGCCATACGCAGTATTTT	CASSQDQASGGHTQYF
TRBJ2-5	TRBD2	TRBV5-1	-	TGCGCCAGCAGCCGAGAGGGACTAGCGGGGGATTACCAAGAGACCCAGTACTTC	CASSREGLAGDYQETQYF
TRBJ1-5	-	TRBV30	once	TGTGCCTGGAGTGCCGTAGGCGGGAATCAGCCCCAGCATTTT	CAWSAVGGNQPQHF
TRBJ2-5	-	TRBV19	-	TGTGCCAGTAGTCCCCGACTTCAAGAGACCCAGTACTTC	CASSPRLQETQYF
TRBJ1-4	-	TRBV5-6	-	TGTGCCAGCAGCGAGGCAACTAATGAAAAACTGTTTTTT	CASSEATNEKLFF
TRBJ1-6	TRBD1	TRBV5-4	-	TGTGCCAGCAGCAGTCGGCAGGGGGCTTATTCACCCCTCCACTTT	CASSSRQGAYSPLHF
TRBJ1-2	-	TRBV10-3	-	TGTGCCATCAGTGAGTCCCGAGGCGCAGGGAACTATGGCTACACCTTC	CAISESRGAGNYGYTF
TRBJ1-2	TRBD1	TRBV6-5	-	TGTGCCAGCAGTATCTCCGGGACAGACTATGGCTACACCTTC	CASSISGTDYGYTF
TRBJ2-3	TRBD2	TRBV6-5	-	TGTGCCAGCAGACGGGGAGGGTGGTTGACAGATACGCAGTATTTT	CASRRGGWLTDTQYF
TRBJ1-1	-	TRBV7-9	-	TGTGCCAGCAGCTTCTCCGGGGATTACACTGAAGCTTTCTTT	CASSFSGDYTEAFF
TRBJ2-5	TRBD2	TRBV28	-	TGTGCCAGCAGCTCGGGACTAGTGTATTACTCCGATGAGACCCAGTACTTC	CASSSGLVYYSDETQYF
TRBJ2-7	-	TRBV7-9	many	TGTGCCAGCAGCTTAGTGTCGGACACAGTTTCCTACGAGCAGTACTTC	CASSLVSDTVSYEQYF
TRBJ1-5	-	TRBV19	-	TGTGCCAGTAGTATTGAGAGCCGCAATCAGCCCCAGCATTTT	CASSIESRNQPQHF
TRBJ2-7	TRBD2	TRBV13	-	TGTGCCAGCAGCCAAATTAGCGGGGGTGCTGTCGAGCAGTACTTC	CASSQISGGAVEQYF
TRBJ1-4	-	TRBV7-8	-	TGTGCCAGCAGCTTAAAGTTTGGCAGTCTTAATGAAAAACTGTTTTTT	CASSLKFGSLNEKLFF
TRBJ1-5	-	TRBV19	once	TGTGCCAGTAGCTATACAGGGAGGGCCTCCAATCAGCCCCAGCATTTT	CASSYTGRASNQPQHF
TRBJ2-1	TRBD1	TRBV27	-	TGTGCCAGCAGCCCGACAGGGGGCGGCTACAATGAGCAGTTCTTC	CASSPTGGGYNEQFF
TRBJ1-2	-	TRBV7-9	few	TGTGCCAGCAGCCGAACGTCGGGGAACTATGGCTACACCTTC	CASSRTSGNYGYTF
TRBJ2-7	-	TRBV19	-	TGTGCCAGTAGTAGACAGGGAGGCGAGCAGTACTTC	CASSRQGGEQYF
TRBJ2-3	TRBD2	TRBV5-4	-	TGTGCCAGCAGCTTCGGGGAGGGGAGCACAGATACGCAGTATTTT	CASSFGEGSTDTQYF
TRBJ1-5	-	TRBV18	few	TGTGCCAGCTCACCACCGATTACGGGGGGCGGTCAGCCCCAGCATTTT	CASSPPITGGGQPQHF
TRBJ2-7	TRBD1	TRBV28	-	TGTGCCAGCTTCGAGGGACAGGCATCCGAGCAGTACTTC	CASFEGQASEQYF
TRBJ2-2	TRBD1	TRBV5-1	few	TGCGCCAGCAGCCTAAGGACAGGGAACACCGGGGAGCTGTTTTTT	CASSLRTGNTGELFF
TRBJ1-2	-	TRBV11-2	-	TGTGCCAGCAGCTTAGCCGGCCCGGGGGGGGCGAGCTATGGCTACACCTTC	CASSLAGPGGASYGYTF
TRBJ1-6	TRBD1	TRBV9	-	TGTGCCAGCAGTGAGACAGGGGTTTCACCCCTCCACTTT	CASSETGVSPLHF
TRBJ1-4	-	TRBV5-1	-	TGCGCCAGCAGCTTGGCCGGGACTCGGGGAGAAAAACTGTTTTTT	CASSLAGTRGEKLFF
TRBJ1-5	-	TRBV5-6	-	TGTGCCAGCAGTCGTTATTACAATCAGCCCCAGCATTTT	CASSRYYNQPQHF
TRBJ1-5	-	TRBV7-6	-	TGTGCCAGCAGGGAAGGGGCGGGACAGCCCCAGCATTTT	CASREGAGQPQHF
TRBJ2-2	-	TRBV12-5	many	TGTGCTAGTGGTTTAAACCCTTGGCGGGGTAACACCGGGGAGCTGTTTTTT	CASGLNPWRGNTGELFF